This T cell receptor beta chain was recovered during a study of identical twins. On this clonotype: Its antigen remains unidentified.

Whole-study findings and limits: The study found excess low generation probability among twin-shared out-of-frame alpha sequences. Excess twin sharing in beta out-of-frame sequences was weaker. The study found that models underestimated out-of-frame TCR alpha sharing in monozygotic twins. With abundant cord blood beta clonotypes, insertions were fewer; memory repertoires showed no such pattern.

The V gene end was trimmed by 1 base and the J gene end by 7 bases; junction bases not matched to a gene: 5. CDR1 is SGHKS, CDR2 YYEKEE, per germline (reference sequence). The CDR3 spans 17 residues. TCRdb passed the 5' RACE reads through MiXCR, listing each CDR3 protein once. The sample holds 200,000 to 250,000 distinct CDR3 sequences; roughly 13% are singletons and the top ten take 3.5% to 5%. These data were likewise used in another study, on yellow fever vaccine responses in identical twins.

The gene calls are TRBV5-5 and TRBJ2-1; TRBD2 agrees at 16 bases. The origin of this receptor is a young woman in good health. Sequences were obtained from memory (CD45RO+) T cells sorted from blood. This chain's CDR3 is CASSLWGLAGGPNEQFF. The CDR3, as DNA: TGTGCCAGCAGCTTGTGGGGACTAGCGGGAGGGCCAAATGAGCAGTTCTTC. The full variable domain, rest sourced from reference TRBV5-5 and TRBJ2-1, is DAGVTQSPTHLIKTRGQQVTLRCSPISGHKSVSWYQQVLGQGPQFIFQYYEKEERGRGNFPDRFSARQFPNYSSELNVNALLLGDSALYLCASSLWGLAGGPNEQFFGPGTRLTVL.